The rows below give T cell receptor beta chains drawn from one sample of a study of OX40 agonist ivuxolimab in advanced cancers. Produced via immunoSEQ multiplex PCR; TCRdb's table is partial and in-frame only. The sample has 40,000 to 50,000 clones; about 87% are singletons. The sample in question was CD4+ or CD8+ T cells sorted from blood, obtained in a trial of the OX40 agonist ivuxolimab. The receptors stem from an adult with an advanced solid tumor such as melanoma, head and neck, liver or kidney cancer. Both conserved end residues are part of each CDR3. A D gene is named only where the DNA matches it firmly. The size entry is marked missing in some rows and otherwise reads once, few, many or a size class.

>-|TRBV6-5|-|TRBJ1-2
TGTGCCAGCAGTTCCGACACTTCAAATAAATACGGTGGCTACACCTTC
CASSSDTSNKYGGYTF
>-|TRBV6-5|-|TRBJ2-4
TGTGCCAGCAGTAAAGGGACAGCCAAAAACATTCAGTACTTC
CASSKGTAKNIQYF
>TRBD1|TRBV5-1|-|TRBJ2-1
TGCGCCAGCAGCATGGGACAGGGTGACAATGAGCAGTTCTTC
CASSMGQGDNEQFF
>TRBD2|TRBV7-7|-|TRBJ2-3
TGTGCTAGCAGCAACACGGGAGGCTCCCCCACAGATACGCAGTATTTT
CASSNTGGSPTDTQYF
>-|TRBV5-6|once|TRBJ2-3
TGTGCCAGCAGCTTTTCAAACACAGATACGCAGTATTTT
CASSFSNTDTQYF
>TRBD1|TRBV6-6|few|TRBJ1-6
TGTGCCAGCCTAGGACAGGGGGATTCACCCCTCCACTTT
CASLGQGDSPLHF
>TRBD1|TRBV7-9|-|TRBJ1-2
TGTGCCAGCAGCACGACAGGGAGCTATGGCTACACCTTC
CASSTTGSYGYTF
>-|TRBV27|-|TRBJ1-2
TGTGCCAGCAGTTCAGGGGTTGGCTACACCTTC
CASSSGVGYTF
>-|TRBV25-1|-|TRBJ2-2
TGTGCCTCTCTAGGGGGGACCGGGGAGCTGTTTTTT
CASLGGTGELFF
>-|TRBV4-3|-|TRBJ2-7
TGCGCCAGCAGCCCAACGAGGAGGCACGAGCAGTACTTC
CASSPTRRHEQYF
>-|TRBV5-4|-|TRBJ2-5
TGTGCCAGCAGCTTCCGTGGGGGATACCAAGAGACCCAGTACTTC
CASSFRGGYQETQYF
>-|TRBV21-1|-|TRBJ2-2
TGTGCCAGCAGCAAACGATGGGAGGGCGCGCGCACCGGGGAGCTGTTTTTT
CASSKRWEGARTGELFF
>-|TRBV7-9|-|TRBJ2-2
TGTGCCAGCAGCCCGAACACCGGGGAGCTGTTTTTT
CASSPNTGELFF
>TRBD1|TRBV5-4|-|TRBJ2-3
TGTGCCAGCAGCTCCGGGACAGACACAGATACGCAGTATTTT
CASSSGTDTDTQYF
>TRBD2|TRBV13|-|TRBJ2-1
TGTGCCAGCAGCCCTGACGGGACTAGCGGACTGTACAATGAGCAGTTCTTC
CASSPDGTSGLYNEQFF
>-|TRBV10-3|many|TRBJ2-5
TGTGCCATCAGTGAGTCTTTGGGGGACCAAGAGACCCAGTACTTC
CAISESLGDQETQYF
>-|TRBV7-2|-|TRBJ1-6
TGTGCCAGCAGCCCATCTCGGATCAATTCACCCCTCCACTTT
CASSPSRINSPLHF
>-|TRBV19|-|TRBJ1-4
TGTGCCAGTAGTAAGACAGCTTCCCCAACTAATGAAAAACTGTTTTTT
CASSKTASPTNEKLFF
>-|TRBV7-9|-|TRBJ2-2
TGTGCCAGCAGCTTAGTCGCGGACGGGGAGCTGTTTTTT
CASSLVADGELFF
>TRBD1|TRBV30|once|TRBJ1-2
TGTGCCTGGAGTGTAGTGGGTGGACAGGGGATAGATGGCTACACCTTC
CAWSVVGGQGIDGYTF